This TCR beta chain was found in a study of T cell repertoires in cytomegalovirus infection. At the level of the study: Public TCR beta signatures provided an indication of both CMV infection and a matching HLA type. Broader study findings: Ex vivo, HLA-C-restricted CMV-specific TCR beta clonotypes prevailed over the rest of the response. The study identified carriers of CMV plus the relevant HLA from cumulative public TCR beta family frequency.

With regard to this clonotype: Its antigen is still unknown.

CDR1 and CDR2 (germline): DFQATT, SNEGSKA (reference sequence). There are 14 residues in the CDR3. The trim removed 5 bases at V and 1 base at J, leaving 0 bases unmatched. MiXCR, applied by TCRdb to the reads, yields one record per CDR3 protein. Seen here are about 530,000 distinct CDR3 sequences, around 27% observed once, and the top ten hold under 15%. The chain couples TRBV20-1 to TRBJ2-1; 12 bases fit TRBD2. Sequencing was carried out using PBMCs. This clonotype originated in a human donor in good health (CMV status not recorded). Some clones in this sample may be carry-over from other donors' samples. In DNA form, the CDR3 reads TGCAGTGCTGGACTAGCGGGGTCCTACAATGAGCAGTTCTTC. It codes for CSAGLAGSYNEQFF.